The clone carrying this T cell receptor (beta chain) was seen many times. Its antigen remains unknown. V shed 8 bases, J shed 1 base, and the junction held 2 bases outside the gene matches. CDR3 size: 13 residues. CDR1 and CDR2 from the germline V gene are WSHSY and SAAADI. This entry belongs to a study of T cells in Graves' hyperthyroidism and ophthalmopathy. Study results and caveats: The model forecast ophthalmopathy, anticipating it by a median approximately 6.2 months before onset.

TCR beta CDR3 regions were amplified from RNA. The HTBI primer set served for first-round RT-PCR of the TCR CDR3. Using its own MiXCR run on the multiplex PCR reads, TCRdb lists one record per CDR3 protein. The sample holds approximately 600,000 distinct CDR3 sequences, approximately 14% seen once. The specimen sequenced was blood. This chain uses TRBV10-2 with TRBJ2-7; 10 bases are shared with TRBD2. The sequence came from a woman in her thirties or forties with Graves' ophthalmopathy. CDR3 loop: CASLTSGSYEQYF. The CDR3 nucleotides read TGCGCCAGCCTGACTAGCGGGTCCTACGAGCAGTACTTC.